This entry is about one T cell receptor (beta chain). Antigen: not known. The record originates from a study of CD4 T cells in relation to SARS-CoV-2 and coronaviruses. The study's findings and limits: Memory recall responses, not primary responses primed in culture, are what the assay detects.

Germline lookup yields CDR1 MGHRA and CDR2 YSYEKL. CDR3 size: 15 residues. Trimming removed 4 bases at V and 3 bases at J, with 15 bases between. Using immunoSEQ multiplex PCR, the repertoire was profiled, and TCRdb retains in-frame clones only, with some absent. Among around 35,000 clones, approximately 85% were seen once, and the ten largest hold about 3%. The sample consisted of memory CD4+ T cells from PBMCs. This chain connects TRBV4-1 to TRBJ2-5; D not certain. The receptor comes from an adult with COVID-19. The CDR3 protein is CASSLTGPLEETQYF. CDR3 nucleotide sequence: TGCGCCAGCAGCCTTACCGGGCCGCTCGAAGAGACCCAGTACTTC.